This entry is about one T cell receptor beta chain. Its antigen is undetermined. Other nucleotide sequences from this sample produce the same CDR3. PCR was performed using 60 Vbeta and 13 Jbeta primers. Only in-frame clones appear in the TCRdb table, and some are missing; sequencing was by immunoSEQ multiplex PCR. Reported are around 74,000 clones; the ten largest clones contain approximately 14%. The record originates from a study of cytomegalovirus exposure and HLA in healthy donors. Points from the study as a whole: Versus the roughly 700-donor mean, an Asian-associated ancestry cluster reportedly showed fewer N-insertions in a later analysis. The authors enumerated 164 TCR beta chains as linked to cytomegalovirus.

The clonotype comes from a man aged 45 to 65 in good health and CMV-seropositive. Specimen: PBMCs.

The CDR3 DNA reads as TGTGCTCCCAGAAAGTTGGAGGGTCTAGCGGTTAGCACAGATACGCAGTATTTT. Translating it yields CAPRKLEGLAVSTDTQYF. The gene calls are TRBV19 and TRBJ2-3, with TRBD2 matching over 7 bases. Per the germline V gene, CDR1 is LNHDA and CDR2 is SQIVND (reference sequence). This CDR3 has 18 residues.